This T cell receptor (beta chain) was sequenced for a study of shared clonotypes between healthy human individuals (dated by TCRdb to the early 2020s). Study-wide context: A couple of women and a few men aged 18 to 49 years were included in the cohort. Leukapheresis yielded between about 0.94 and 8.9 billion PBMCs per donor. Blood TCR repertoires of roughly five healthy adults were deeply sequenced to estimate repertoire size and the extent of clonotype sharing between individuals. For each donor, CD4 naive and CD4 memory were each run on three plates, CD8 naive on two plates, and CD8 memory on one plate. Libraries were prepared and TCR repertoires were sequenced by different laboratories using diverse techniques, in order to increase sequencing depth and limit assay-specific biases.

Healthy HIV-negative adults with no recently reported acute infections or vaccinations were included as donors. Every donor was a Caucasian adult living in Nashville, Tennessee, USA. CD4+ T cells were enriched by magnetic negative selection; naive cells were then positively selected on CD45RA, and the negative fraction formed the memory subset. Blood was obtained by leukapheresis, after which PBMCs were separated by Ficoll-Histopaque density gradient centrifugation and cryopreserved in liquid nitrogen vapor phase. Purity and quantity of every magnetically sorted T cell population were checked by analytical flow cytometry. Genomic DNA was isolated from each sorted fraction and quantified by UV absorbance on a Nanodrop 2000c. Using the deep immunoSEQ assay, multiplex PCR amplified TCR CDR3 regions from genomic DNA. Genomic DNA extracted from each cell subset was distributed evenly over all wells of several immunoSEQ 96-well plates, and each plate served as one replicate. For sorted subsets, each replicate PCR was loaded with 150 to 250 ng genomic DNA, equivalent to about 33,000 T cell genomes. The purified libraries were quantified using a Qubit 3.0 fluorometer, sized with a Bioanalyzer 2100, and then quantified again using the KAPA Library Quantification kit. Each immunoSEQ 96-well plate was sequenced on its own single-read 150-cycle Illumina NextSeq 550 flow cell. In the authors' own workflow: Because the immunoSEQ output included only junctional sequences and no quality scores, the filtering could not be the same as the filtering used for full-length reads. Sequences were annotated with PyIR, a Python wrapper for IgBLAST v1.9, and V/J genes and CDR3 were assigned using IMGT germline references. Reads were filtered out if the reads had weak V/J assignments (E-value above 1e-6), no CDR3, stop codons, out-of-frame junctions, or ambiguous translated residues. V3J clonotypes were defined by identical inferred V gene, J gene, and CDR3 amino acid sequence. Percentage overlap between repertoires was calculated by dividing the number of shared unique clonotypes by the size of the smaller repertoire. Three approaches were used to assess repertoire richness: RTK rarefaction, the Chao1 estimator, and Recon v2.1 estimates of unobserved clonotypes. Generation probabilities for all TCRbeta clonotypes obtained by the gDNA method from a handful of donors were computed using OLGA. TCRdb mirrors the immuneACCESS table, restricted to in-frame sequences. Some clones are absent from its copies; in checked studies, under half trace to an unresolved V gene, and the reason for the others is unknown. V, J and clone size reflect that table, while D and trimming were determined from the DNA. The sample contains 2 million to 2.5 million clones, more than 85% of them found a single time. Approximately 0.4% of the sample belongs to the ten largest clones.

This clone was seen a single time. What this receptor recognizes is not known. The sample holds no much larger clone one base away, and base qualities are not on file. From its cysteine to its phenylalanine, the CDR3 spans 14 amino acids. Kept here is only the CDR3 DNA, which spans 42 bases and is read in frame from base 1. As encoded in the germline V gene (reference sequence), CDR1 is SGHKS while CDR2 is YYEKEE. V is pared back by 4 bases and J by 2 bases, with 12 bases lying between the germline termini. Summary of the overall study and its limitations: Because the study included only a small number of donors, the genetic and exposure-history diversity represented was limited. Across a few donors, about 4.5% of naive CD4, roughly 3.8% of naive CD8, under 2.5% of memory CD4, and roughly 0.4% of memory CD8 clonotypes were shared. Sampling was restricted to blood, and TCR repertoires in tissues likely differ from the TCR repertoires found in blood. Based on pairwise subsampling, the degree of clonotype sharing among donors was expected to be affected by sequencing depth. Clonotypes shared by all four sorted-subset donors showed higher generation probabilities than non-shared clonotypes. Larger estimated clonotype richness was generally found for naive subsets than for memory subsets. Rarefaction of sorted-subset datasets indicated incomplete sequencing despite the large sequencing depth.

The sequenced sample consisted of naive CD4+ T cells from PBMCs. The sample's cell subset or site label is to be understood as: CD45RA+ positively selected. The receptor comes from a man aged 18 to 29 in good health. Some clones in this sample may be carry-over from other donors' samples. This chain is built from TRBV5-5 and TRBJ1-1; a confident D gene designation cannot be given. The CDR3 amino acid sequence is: CASSLSRVNTEAFF. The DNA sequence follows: TGTGCCAGCAGCCTCTCGAGGGTAAACACTGAAGCTTTCTTT.